These 10 T cell receptor beta chains originate from one sample sequenced in a study of technical replicates of blood from a few donors. Sequencing used immunoSEQ multiplex PCR; TCRdb keeps in-frame clones, though not all of them. The table shows tens of thousands of clones, with approximately 87% occurring only once. The sample comprised PBMCs. These receptors originate from a human donor in good health. Some clones in this sample may be carry-over from other donors' samples.

The chain carries TRBV5-1 and TRBJ2-7; D is perhaps TRBD2 (6 bases). V was shortened by 4 bases and J by 5 bases, with 22 bases between the two germline ends. Germline CDR1 reads SGHRS; CDR2 reads YFSETQ. The CDR3 loop spans 16 amino acids. The CDR3 sequence is CASSVRWSGESHEQYF. The CDR3 DNA sequence: TGCGCCAGCAGCGTCAGGTGGTCGGGGGAGTCCCACGAGCAGTACTTC.

This chain uses TRBV29-1 with TRBJ2-2; TRBD1 agrees at 7 bases. Germline V lookup: CDR1 SQVTM, CDR2 ANQGSEA. After removal of 4 bases from V and 4 bases from J, the junction contained 6 bases not matched to a gene. The CDR3 runs 14 residues. CDR3 in amino acids: CSVAGQRSTGELFF. The CDR3, as DNA: TGCAGCGTTGCGGGACAGAGATCCACCGGGGAGCTGTTTTTT.

The rearrangement uses TRBV5-1 and TRBJ1-2; weak D call: TRBD1 (6 bases). The V end was cut by 4 bases, the J end by 5 bases, with 15 bases between. From germline, CDR1 is SGHRS and CDR2 YFSETQ. This CDR3 region has 14 residues. The CDR3 reads CASSQQGFGYGYTF. CDR3 nucleotide sequence: TGCGCCAGCAGCCAACAGGGATTTGGGTATGGCTACACCTTC.

The chain uses TRBV18 and TRBJ1-3; D call uncertain. The V end was cut by 3 bases, the J end by 4 bases, with 10 bases between. Germline loops: CDR1 KGHSH, CDR2 LQKENI. The CDR3 has 14 amino acids. The CDR3 loop is CASSPGNRGNTIYF. The CDR3 coding sequence is TGTGCCAGCTCACCCGGTAACCGAGGAAACACCATATATTTT.

The chain employs TRBV7-6 and TRBJ2-2, with D maybe TRBD1 (6 bases). The CDR3 extends over 15 amino acids. The ends were cut back, 0 bases at V and 2 bases at J, with 7 bases in the middle. Germline values: CDR1 SGHVS, CDR2 FNYEAQ. This CDR3 is CASSLAGGNTGELFF. DNA for the CDR3: TGTGCCAGCAGCTTAGCAGGGGGTAACACCGGGGAGCTGTTTTTT. Variable domain in full (rest from reference TRBV7-6 and TRBJ2-2): GAGVSQSPRYKVTKRGQDVALRCDPISGHVSLYWYRQALGQGPEFLTYFNYEAQQDKSGLPNDRFSAERPEGSISTLTIQRTEQRDSAMYRCASSLAGGNTGELFFGEGSRLTVL.

This clone appeared a few times. This chain links TRBV30 with TRBJ1-5, with D perhaps TRBD1 (5 bases). Germline V lookup: CDR1 GTSNPN, CDR2 SVGIG (reference sequence). Trimming left V 1 base short and J 6 bases short, with 10 bases between. The CDR3 runs to 13 residues. CDR3 residues: CAWSDQGGQPQHF. The CDR3 bases are TGTGCCTGGAGTGACCAGGGCGGTCAGCCCCAGCATTTT. The full variable domain, completed using reference TRBV30 and TRBJ1-5, is SQTIHQWPATLVQPVGSPLSLECTVEGTSNPNLYWYRQAAGRGLQLLFYSVGIGQISSEVPQNLSASRPQDRQFILSSKKLLLSDSGFYLCAWSDQGGQPQHFGDGTRLSIL.

The chain is built from TRBV30 and TRBJ2-2; TRBD1 aligns across 10 bases. Germline lookup yields CDR1 GTSNPN and CDR2 SVGIG (reference sequence). CDR3 length equals 12 residues. The J segment lost 10 bases and the V segment lost 4 bases, leaving 3 bases of the junction unmatched. The CDR3 nucleotides are TGTGCCTGGACGGACAGGGGGAAGGAGCTGTTTTTT. It codes for CAWTDRGKELFF.

This clone showed up just once. The gene calls are TRBV13 and TRBJ1-2, with TRBD1 matching 12 bases. In germline, CDR1 is PRHDT, CDR2 FYEKMQ (reference sequence). The CDR3 runs to 16 residues. Trimming at V came to 6 bases and at J to 7 bases, leaving 12 bases not matched to a gene. The CDR3 reads CASRLWGQGARTGYTF. The CDR3 nucleotides read TGTGCCAGCAGATTATGGGGACAGGGGGCGAGAACTGGCTACACCTTC.

This chain links TRBV7-9 with TRBJ1-2; 7 bases match TRBD1. Germline V gene sequence: CDR1 SEHNR, CDR2 FQNEAQ (reference sequence). The CDR3 runs 13 residues. With 5 bases clipped from V and 6 bases from J, the junction kept 6 bases outside the gene matches. This CDR3 reads CASSRQGTHGYTF. CDR3 coding DNA: TGTGCCAGCAGCCGACAGGGAACCCATGGCTACACCTTC.

V is TRBV6-1 and J is TRBJ2-7; D may be TRBD1 (5 bases). This CDR3 region has 15 residues. CDR1 is MNHNS, CDR2 SASEGT, per germline. V was cut by 3 bases and J by 4 bases, with 16 bases left in between. The CDR3 protein is CASSEARSGLYEQYF. The CDR3 nucleotides read TGTGCCAGCAGTGAGGCCCGGTCAGGGTTGTACGAGCAGTACTTC.